This record covers a single TCR beta chain. The sample belongs to a study of PD-L1 blockade in urothelial cancer. Looking at the study overall: Administration of atezolizumab to patients began at some point between 2013 and 2015, at 1,200 mg intravenously every 3 weeks. From 0 to 3 prior chemotherapy regimens had been given to the patients.

V shed 4 bases and J 4 bases; nucleotides not matched to a gene: 6. Germline values: CDR1 LNHNV, CDR2 YYDKDF (reference sequence). The CDR3 has 14 amino acids. The repertoire was sequenced with immunoSEQ multiplex PCR; TCRdb's copy has only in-frame clones and lacks some. The data contain about 52,000 clones, roughly 80% of them singletons. The V and J genes are TRBV15 and TRBJ2-7; 8 bases agree with TRBD1. The sequence derives from a man between 65 and 79 years old with urothelial cancer. The specimen was PBMCs, collected around atezolizumab (anti-PD-L1) treatment. CDR3 residues: CATSIRTGKYEQYF. Written as DNA, the CDR3 is TGTGCCACCAGCATAAGGACAGGGAAATACGAGCAGTACTTC.